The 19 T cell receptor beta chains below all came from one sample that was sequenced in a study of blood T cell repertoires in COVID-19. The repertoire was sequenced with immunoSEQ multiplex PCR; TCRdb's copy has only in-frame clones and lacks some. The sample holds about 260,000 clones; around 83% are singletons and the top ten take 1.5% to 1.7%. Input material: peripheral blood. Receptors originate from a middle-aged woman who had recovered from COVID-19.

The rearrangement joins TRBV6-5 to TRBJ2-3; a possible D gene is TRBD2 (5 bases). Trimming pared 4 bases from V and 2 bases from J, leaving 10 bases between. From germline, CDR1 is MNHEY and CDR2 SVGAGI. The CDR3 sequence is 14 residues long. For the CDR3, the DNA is TGTGCCAGCAGTTTCCGGGATTACACAGATACGCAGTATTTT. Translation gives CASSFRDYTDTQYF.

The CDR3 coding sequence is TGTGCCAGCACCATGGACGGGGGGACTGAAAAACTGTTTTTT. Protein product: CASTMDGGTEKLFF. The rearrangement links TRBV28 to TRBJ1-4; D perhaps matches TRBD1 (5 bases). The CDR3 sequence is 14 residues long. The V and J ends lost 7 bases and 7 bases respectively, with 16 bases between them. Germline assignment: CDR1 MDHEN and CDR2 SYDVKM.

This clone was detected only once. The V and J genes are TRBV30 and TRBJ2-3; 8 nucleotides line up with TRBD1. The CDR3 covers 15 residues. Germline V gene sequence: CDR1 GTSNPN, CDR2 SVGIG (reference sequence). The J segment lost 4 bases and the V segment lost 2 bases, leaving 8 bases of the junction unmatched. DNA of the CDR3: TGTGCCTGGAGTTATGCTAAACAGGGGGCAGATACGCAGTATTTT. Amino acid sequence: CAWSYAKQGADTQYF.

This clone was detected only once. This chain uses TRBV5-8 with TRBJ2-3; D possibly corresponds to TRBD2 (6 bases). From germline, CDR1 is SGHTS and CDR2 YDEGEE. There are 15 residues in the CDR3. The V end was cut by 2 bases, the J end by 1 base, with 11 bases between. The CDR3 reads CASSFSGGGTDTQYF. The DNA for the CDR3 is TGTGCCAGCAGCTTTTCGGGCGGGGGCACAGATACGCAGTATTTT.

CDR3 sequence reads: CASSPWATNTEAFF. DNA of the CDR3: TGTGCCAGCAGCCCCTGGGCGACGAACACTGAAGCTTTCTTT. The rearrangement joins TRBV7-9 to TRBJ1-1; D not certain. The CDR3 is made up of 14 amino acids. Germline loops: CDR1 SEHNR, CDR2 FQNEAQ (reference sequence). Deletions cut 5 bases from V and 1 base from J, with 11 bases between.

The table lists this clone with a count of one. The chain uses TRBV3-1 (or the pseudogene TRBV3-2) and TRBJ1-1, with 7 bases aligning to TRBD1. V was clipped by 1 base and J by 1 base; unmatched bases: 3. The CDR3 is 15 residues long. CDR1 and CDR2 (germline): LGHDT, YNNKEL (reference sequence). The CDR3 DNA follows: TGTGCCAGCAGCCAAGTTAGGGACAGGAACACTGAAGCTTTCTTT. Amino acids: CASSQVRDRNTEAFF.

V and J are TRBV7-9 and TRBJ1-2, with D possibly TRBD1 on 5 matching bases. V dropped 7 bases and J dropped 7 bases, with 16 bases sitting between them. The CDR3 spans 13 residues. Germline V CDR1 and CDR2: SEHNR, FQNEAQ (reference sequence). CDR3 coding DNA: TGTGCCAGCAACTCCCGGGGGTGGGGTGGCTACACCTTC. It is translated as CASNSRGWGGYTF.

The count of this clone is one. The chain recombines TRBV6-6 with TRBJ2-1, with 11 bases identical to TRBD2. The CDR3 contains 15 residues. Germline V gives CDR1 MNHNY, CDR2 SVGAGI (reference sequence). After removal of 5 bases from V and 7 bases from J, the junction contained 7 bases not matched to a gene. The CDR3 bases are TGTGCCAGCAGTACCGGGGTAGCGGGGGGGAATGAGCAGTTCTTC. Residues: CASSTGVAGGNEQFF.

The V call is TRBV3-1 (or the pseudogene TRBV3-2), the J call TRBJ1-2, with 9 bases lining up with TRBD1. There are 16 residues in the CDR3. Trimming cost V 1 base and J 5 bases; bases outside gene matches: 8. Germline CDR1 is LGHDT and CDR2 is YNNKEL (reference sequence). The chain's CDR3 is CASSQAGDRVGYGYTF. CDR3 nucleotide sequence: TGTGCCAGCAGCCAAGCTGGGGACAGGGTTGGTTATGGCTACACCTTC.

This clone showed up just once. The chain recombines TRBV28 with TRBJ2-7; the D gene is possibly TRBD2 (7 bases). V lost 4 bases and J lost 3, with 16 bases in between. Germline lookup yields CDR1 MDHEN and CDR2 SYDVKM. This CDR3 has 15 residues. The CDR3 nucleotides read TGTGCCAGCAGTTACCCCGGGGGGCGTTTCTACGAGCAGTACTTC. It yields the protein CASSYPGGRFYEQYF.

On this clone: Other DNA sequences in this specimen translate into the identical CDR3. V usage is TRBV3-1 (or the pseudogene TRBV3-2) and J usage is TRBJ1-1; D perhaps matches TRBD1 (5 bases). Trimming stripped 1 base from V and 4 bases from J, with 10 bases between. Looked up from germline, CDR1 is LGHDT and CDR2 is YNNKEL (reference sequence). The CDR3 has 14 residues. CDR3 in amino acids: CASSQGSGGTEAFF. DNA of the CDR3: TGTGCCAGCAGCCAAGGGTCGGGGGGCACTGAAGCTTTCTTT.

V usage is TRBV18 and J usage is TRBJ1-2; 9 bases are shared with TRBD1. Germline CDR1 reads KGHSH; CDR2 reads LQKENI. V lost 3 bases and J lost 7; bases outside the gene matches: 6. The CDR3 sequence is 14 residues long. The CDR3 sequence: CASSPQDRGRGYTF. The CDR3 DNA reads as TGTGCCAGCTCACCCCAGGACAGGGGCCGTGGCTACACCTTC.

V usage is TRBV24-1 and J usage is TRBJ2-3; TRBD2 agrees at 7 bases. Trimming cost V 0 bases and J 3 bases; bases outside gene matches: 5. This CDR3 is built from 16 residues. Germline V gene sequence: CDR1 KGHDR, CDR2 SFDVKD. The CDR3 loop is CATSDLVGGGTDTQYF. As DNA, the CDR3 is TGTGCCACCAGTGATTTGGTGGGGGGAGGGACAGATACGCAGTATTTT.

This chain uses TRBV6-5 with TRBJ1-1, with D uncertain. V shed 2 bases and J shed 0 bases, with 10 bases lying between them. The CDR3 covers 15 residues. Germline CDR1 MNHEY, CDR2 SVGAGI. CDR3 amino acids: CASSYGRLLNTEAFF. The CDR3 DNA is TGTGCCAGCAGTTACGGCAGGCTATTGAACACTGAAGCTTTCTTT.

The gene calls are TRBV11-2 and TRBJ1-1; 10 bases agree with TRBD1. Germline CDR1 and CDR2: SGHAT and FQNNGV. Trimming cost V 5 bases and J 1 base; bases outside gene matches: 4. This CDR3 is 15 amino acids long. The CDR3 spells CASSQGQGKNTEAFF. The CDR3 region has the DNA TGTGCCAGCAGCCAGGGACAGGGGAAGAACACTGAAGCTTTCTTT.

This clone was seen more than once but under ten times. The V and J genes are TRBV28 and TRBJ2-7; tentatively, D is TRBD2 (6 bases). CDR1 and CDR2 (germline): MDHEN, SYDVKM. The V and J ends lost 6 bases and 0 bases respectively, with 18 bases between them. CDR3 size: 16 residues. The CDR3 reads CASSRNDGGRSYEQYF. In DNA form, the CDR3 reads TGTGCCAGCAGCCGGAACGACGGGGGACGCTCCTACGAGCAGTACTTC.

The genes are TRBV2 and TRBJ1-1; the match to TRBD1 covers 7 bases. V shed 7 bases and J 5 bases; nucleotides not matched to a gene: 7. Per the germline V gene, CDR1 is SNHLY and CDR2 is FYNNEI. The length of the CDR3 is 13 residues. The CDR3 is CASTEETGTEAFF. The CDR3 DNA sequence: TGTGCCAGCACCGAGGAGACAGGGACTGAAGCTTTCTTT.

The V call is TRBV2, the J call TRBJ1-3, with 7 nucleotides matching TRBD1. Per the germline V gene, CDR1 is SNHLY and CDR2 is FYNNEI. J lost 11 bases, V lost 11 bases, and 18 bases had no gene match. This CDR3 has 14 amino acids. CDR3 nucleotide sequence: TGTGCCGGCAAACAGGGGAAGGGGCATTCCCCCATATATTTT. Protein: CAGKQGKGHSPIYF.

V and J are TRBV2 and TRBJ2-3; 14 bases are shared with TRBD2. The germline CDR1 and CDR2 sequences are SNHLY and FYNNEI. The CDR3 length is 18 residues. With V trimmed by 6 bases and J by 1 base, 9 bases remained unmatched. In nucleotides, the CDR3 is TGTGCCAGCAGCTTGACTAGCGGGGGGGCTTATGGCACAGATACGCAGTATTTT. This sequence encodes CASSLTSGGAYGTDTQYF.